Listed here are 17 T cell receptor beta chains from one sample, sequenced in a study of blood T cell repertoires in COVID-19. Only in-frame clones appear in the TCRdb table, and some are missing; sequencing was by immunoSEQ multiplex PCR. The sample consists of approximately 97,000 clones, over 75% of them appearing once. The specimen was peripheral blood. The source of these receptors is a human donor in a cohort sampled during active COVID-19.

The V gene is TRBV27, the J gene TRBJ2-5; 7 nucleotides align to TRBD1. In germline, CDR1 is MNHEY, CDR2 SMNVEV (reference sequence). V was clipped by 7 bases and J by 5 bases; unmatched bases: 7. This CDR3 comprises 13 residues. The CDR3 DNA is TGTGCCAGCACCCCAGGGGGAAGGGAGACCCAGTACTTC. Amino acids: CASTPGGRETQYF.

This clone turned up a few times. The genes are TRBV10-3 and TRBJ2-7; 7 bases are shared with TRBD1. This CDR3 spans 13 amino acids. V dropped 3 bases and J dropped 4; count of bases not matched to a gene: 3. The germline V gene encodes CDR1 ENHRY and CDR2 SYGVKD. The CDR3 bases are TGTGCCATCAGTGACAACAGGGGTTACGAGCAGTACTTC. This gives the protein CAISDNRGYEQYF.

This rearrangement joins TRBV5-1 to TRBJ2-5; D perhaps matches TRBD2 (5 bases). Germline assignment: CDR1 SGHRS and CDR2 YFSETQ. V was shortened by 4 bases and J by 4 bases, with 17 bases between the two germline ends. The CDR3 consists of 15 residues. CDR3 in amino acids: CASSVELGAGETQYF. CDR3 in DNA: TGCGCCAGCAGCGTGGAGTTGGGAGCTGGAGAGACCCAGTACTTC.

The CDR3 sequence is CASSSDRASNYGYTF. The CDR3 DNA sequence: TGTGCCAGCAGCAGTGACAGGGCCTCTAACTATGGCTACACCTTC. The chain employs TRBV27 and TRBJ1-2; 7 positions match TRBD1. V shed 6 bases, J shed 0 bases, and the junction held 7 bases outside the gene matches. The CDR3 is 15 amino acids. Looked up from germline, CDR1 is MNHEY and CDR2 is SMNVEV (reference sequence).

There are a few counts of this clone. The chain employs TRBV11-2 and TRBJ1-5; D perhaps matches TRBD1 (6 bases). CDR3 length equals 15 residues. CDR1 and CDR2 from the germline V gene are SGHAT and FQNNGV. Trimming pared 5 bases from V and 6 bases from J, leaving 17 bases between. The CDR3 DNA follows: TGTGCCAGCAGCCACCGGGAGGGGGAGGGTCAGCCCCAGCATTTT. This codes for CASSHREGEGQPQHF.

Only a few counts were recorded for this clone. The chain recombines TRBV4-2 with TRBJ1-1, with no clear D. There are 12 residues in the CDR3. Germline CDR1 reads LGHNA; CDR2 reads YNFKEQ. Trimming took off 6 bases at V and 0 bases at J, with 5 bases between the two ends. Here the CDR3 reads CASRRVNTEAFF. CDR3 coding DNA: TGTGCCAGCAGACGAGTGAACACTGAAGCTTTCTTT.

V is TRBV5-4 and J is TRBJ2-2; TRBD1 agrees at 7 bases. The CDR3 is made up of 15 amino acids. Germline CDR1 and CDR2: SGHNT and YYREEE (reference sequence). V dropped 4 bases and J dropped 1; count of bases not matched to a gene: 4. CDR3 protein: CASSAGTVNTGELFF. In DNA, the CDR3 is TGTGCCAGCAGCGCCGGGACAGTGAACACCGGGGAGCTGTTTTTT.

The chain uses TRBV7-2 and TRBJ2-7, with a possible D match to TRBD1 (7 bases). The CDR3 totals 14 residues. Germline V gene sequence: CDR1 SGHTA, CDR2 FQGNSA. The germline V and J ends were trimmed by 6 bases and 2 bases, with 14 bases remaining between them. CDR3 sequence reads: CASSFQGGPYEQYF. The CDR3 DNA reads as TGTGCCAGCAGTTTTCAGGGGGGCCCCTACGAGCAGTACTTC.

This clone came up a few times. This chain connects TRBV9 to TRBJ2-1; the D is unclear. V lost 4 bases and J lost 6, with 20 bases in between. The CDR3 consists of 16 residues. Germline V gene lookup returns CDR1 SGDLS and CDR2 YYNGEE. CDR3 sequence (DNA): TGTGCCAGCAGCTTTCGACTTTCCCCGGGTTTCAATGAGCAGTTCTTC. Translation: CASSFRLSPGFNEQFF.

V gene TRBV19 combines with J gene TRBJ1-2; D might be TRBD1 (6 bases). The CDR3 is 14 residues long. V lost 3 bases and J lost 2, with 10 bases in between. In germline, CDR1 is LNHDA, CDR2 SQIVND (reference sequence). The CDR3 loop is CASSIQGLNYGYTF. The CDR3, as DNA: TGTGCCAGTAGTATCCAGGGGCTGAACTATGGCTACACCTTC.

The CDR3 here is CASSLFYRSNTGELFF. CDR3 DNA: TGTGCCAGCAGCTTATTTTACAGATCGAACACCGGGGAGCTGTTTTTT. The chain links TRBV7-2 to TRBJ2-2, with D uncertain. Germline CDR1 SGHTA, CDR2 FQGNSA. The CDR3 contains 16 residues. With 2 bases removed from V and 0 bases from J, the gap between germline ends came to 10 bases.

The CDR3 is CASRLGTSGRGNEQFF. In nucleotides, the CDR3 is TGTGCCAGCAGACTTGGGACTAGCGGGAGGGGGAATGAGCAGTTCTTC. This sequence joins TRBV6-7 and TRBJ2-1; TRBD2 aligns across 16 bases. TRBV6-7 belongs to the ORF category, with a function that is uncertain. The CDR3 totals 16 residues. V lost 6 bases and J lost 7; bases outside the gene matches: 6.

This clone was detected only once. V and J are TRBV28 and TRBJ2-7, with D maybe TRBD1 (6 bases). Deletions cut 5 bases from V and 1 base from J, with 15 bases between. This CDR3 spans 15 amino acids. CDR1 and CDR2 from the germline V gene are MDHEN and SYDVKM. The CDR3 DNA sequence: TGTGCCAGCAGTCCATCGGAGACAGGTTCCTACGAGCAGTACTTC. It specifies CASSPSETGSYEQYF.

The chain carries TRBV5-4 and TRBJ1-1, with 7 positions matching TRBD1. The CDR3 extends over 17 amino acids. CDR1 is SGHNT, CDR2 YYREEE, per germline (reference sequence). V lost 4 bases and J lost 3; bases outside the gene matches: 15. In DNA form, the CDR3 reads TGTGCCAGCAGCCTAAGACAGGGTCCTGGTGTCGACACTGAAGCTTTCTTT. It codes for CASSLRQGPGVDTEAFF. The full variable domain, rest sourced from reference TRBV5-4 and TRBJ1-1, is ETGVTQSPTHLIKTRGQQVTLRCSSQSGHNTVSWYQQALGQGPQFIFQYYREEENGRGNFPPRFSGLQFPNYSSELNVNALELDDSALYLCASSLRQGPGVDTEAFFGQGTRLTVV.

This clone has just one count. The chain is built from TRBV9 and TRBJ1-2; maybe TRBD1 (6 bases). V lost 3 bases and J 8 bases, leaving 17 bases between the germline ends. The CDR3 has 14 amino acids. Germline assignment: CDR1 SGDLS and CDR2 YYNGEE. CDR3 sequence reads: CASSATLQGSGYTF. The DNA of the CDR3 is TGTGCCAGCAGCGCCACACTCCAGGGGTCAGGCTACACCTTC.

The gene calls are TRBV6-4 and TRBJ2-3, with TRBD1 identical over 11 bases. Unmatched junction bases numbered 3, after V lost 4 bases and J lost 3 bases. CDR3 length: 15 amino acids. Germline-derived CDR1 and CDR2 are MRHNA and SNTAGT. The CDR3 loop reads CASSGTGGRTDTQYF. CDR3 sequence (DNA): TGTGCCAGCAGTGGGACAGGGGGCAGGACAGATACGCAGTATTTT.

The chain carries TRBV9 and TRBJ2-2; D might be TRBD2 (5 bases). CDR1 and CDR2 from the germline V gene are SGDLS and YYNGEE. The CDR3 runs to 15 residues. With 0 bases removed from V and 2 bases from J, the gap between germline ends came to 8 bases. The CDR3 bases are TGTGCCAGCAGCGTAGCTTGGACTAACACCGGGGAGCTGTTTTTT. Residues: CASSVAWTNTGELFF.